This TCR beta chain derives from a study of cytomegalovirus exposure and HLA in healthy donors (TCRdb year 2017). Background on the whole study: In an earlier analysis of under 600 of the donors, 276 Gb of sequence data and approximately 100 million unique TCR beta sequences from 150 million to 200 million T cells were reported. On average, around 230,000 unique TCR beta nucleotide sequences were sequenced per donor among several hundred genotyped donors of the cohort, with around 19% of those sequences being non-productive. HLA typing covered class I and class II loci at four-digit resolution. All discovery cohort repertoires had been generated on a single sequencing platform. Donor age, sex, ethnicity and CMV serostatus were collected together with the repertoire data. An early release covering roughly 640 HLA-typed donors comprised approximately 290 gigabases of sequencing data and tens of millions of unique TCR sequences. The study profiled the T cell repertoires of fewer than 850 subjects by immunosequencing and related them to cytomegalovirus serostatus. To study patterns of TCR occurrence, a later analysis re-analyzed previously published TCR beta repertoires from just over 650 donors and added high-resolution HLA genotyping. Rather than drawing on any new phenotypic data, the later analysis identified candidate immune exposures from TCR beta sequences and the way those sequences occurred across donors. In an earlier analysis of roughly 540 of the donors, high-throughput TCR beta sequencing was used to judge whether each TCR beta V gene segment behaved as functional or pseudogenic. Of the roughly 400 genotyped donors, roughly 85% fell in the genetic ancestry cluster associated with self-reported Caucasian donors. The aim of the study was to test whether cataloging public T cell receptors could identify signatures of past pathogen exposure. In addition to the first cohort of 500 to 850 subjects, a separate validation cohort of approximately 130 different subjects was used. Five DR-DQ haplotypes were treated as single units for association and clustering because of strong linkage in the cohort. A later genetic analysis took genome-wide SNP genotypes for about 60% of the roughly 670 donors and used that subset as a discovery cohort. The number of donors typed differed by locus, with about 629-640 for A, B, C, DRB1 and DQB1, roughly 520 for DQA1, approximately 580 for DPA1, and approximately 470 for DPB1. To predict cytomegalovirus infection status, the study combined high-throughput TCR immunosequencing, statistical association of individual TCRs with disease status, and machine learning.

In total, fewer than 750 healthy bone marrow donors made up the cohort. All cohort members were sampled while nominally healthy, although unrecorded immune exposures were likely present. The donor was CMV seropositive and was included in the group of 250 to 300 seropositive cohort members. Every donor gave a peripheral blood sample, and the peripheral blood mononuclear cells from that sample were used for TCR beta sequencing. Genomic DNA extraction from the blood cell samples was performed with the Qiagen DNeasy Blood Extraction Kit. For this clone: Its antigen is currently not known. No quality values exist for individual bases; no much larger clone is one base distant.

Receptor libraries were prepared by the immunoSEQ multiplex PCR assay. For the multiplex PCR, a mixture combining 60 forward primers for TCR Vbeta segments and 13 reverse primers for TCR Jbeta segments was used. The CDR3 region of rearranged TCR beta genes was amplified from genomic DNA by a multiplex PCR assay. On the Illumina HiSeq System, the amplified TCR beta libraries were sequenced as 87-base-pair reads. The study's processing was this. A later analysis tallied tens of millions of unique TCR beta chains across the 700 or so repertoires, and approximately 12 million of those chains were shared by two or more donors. To remove PCR and sequencing errors, raw reads were error-corrected and collapsed into unique sequences using a nearest-neighbor algorithm that merged closely related sequences. V, D and J gene segments were assigned by aligning CDR3 sequences to IMGT reference sequences. For a sequence to be retained, at least a six-nucleotide match to both a V gene segment and a J gene segment was required. A rearrangement counted as productive if the CDR3 had no stop codons and remained in frame with V and J, and every other rearrangement counted as non-productive. Following IMGT convention, CDR3 was defined as the stretch from the second conserved V-encoded cysteine to the conserved J-encoded phenylalanine. In an earlier analysis of approximately 590 of the donors, sequences lacking an unambiguous match to a single V gene segment were excluded. In an earlier analysis of more than 500 of the donors, a V segment was called functional when productive rearrangements were above 56.7%, and segregating when the standard deviation between donors exceeded 5%. To diagnose cytomegalovirus status from the catalog of TCR beta chain sequences, a statistical classification framework was built. A later analysis assigned V and J genes by comparing TCR nucleotide sequences with IMGT/GENE-DB human TR gene sequences. A later analysis assigned CDR3 sequences and most-parsimonious VDJ recombination scenarios with the TCRdist pipeline. In a later analysis, each TCR beta chain was defined by its CDR3 amino acid sequence together with its V-gene family, and reads lacking a unique V-gene family were excluded. A later analysis removed over 500 highly shared, low-generation-probability nucleotide sequences to deal with suspected cross-contamination and a sequencing artifact. A later analysis calculated a clonal expansion index for each public chain from normalized within-repertoire ranks of inferred template counts. A later analysis computed generation probabilities with a VDJ recombination model fitted to out-of-frame rearrangements, and checked the results against IGoR. In a later analysis, TCR-TCR, TCR-HLA and TCR-CMV co-occurrence was scored with hypergeometric tests, and a repertoire-size bias correction was applied to TCR pairs. In a later analysis, false discovery rates were estimated by permuting HLA or CMV assignments 20 times. In a later analysis, co-occurring TCRs were grouped with DBSCAN, and TCRdist sequence similarity was added when clustering was performed within HLA-allele-positive subsets. Repertoires with fewer than 30,000 or more than 120,000 public chains were left out of co-occurrence clustering, as were roughly five repertoires with anomalous nucleotide sharing. The table comes from immuneACCESS by way of TCRdb, which keeps in-frame sequences with V and J called. Part of the clones is missing from these tables; in studies checked, under half for an unresolved V gene and the rest for unknown reasons. V, J and clone size are those of that table, while D and trimming were read from the DNA. The table for this sample lists some 110,000 clones; around 80% of them were counted only once. About 2.7% of the sample is in the top ten clones.

Unmatched junction bases come to 4, with V trimmed by 5 bases and J by 1 base. There are 14 amino acids in the CDR3, from cysteine to phenylalanine inclusive. The kept DNA is CDR3 alone, 42 bases in frame from the first base. The germline V gene supplies CDR1 SGHTA and CDR2 FQGTGA. The study at large found these results: In both the original and validation cohorts, the classifier was reported to diagnose cytomegalovirus status with high specificity and sensitivity. Several of the top co-occurrence clusters appeared to be linked to parvovirus B19, influenza, CMV and Epstein-Barr virus, according to a later analysis. A further reported finding was that TCR beta sequences accurately predicted the HLA-A and HLA-B alleles for most subjects in the first cohort. Roughly uniform sequencing depth across donors was assumed in presence/absence analyses, although this assumption may not hold. An association between a missense DCLRE1C variant and V-gene and J-gene trimming of TCR beta chains was found in a later genetic analysis and replicated in an independent cohort. Compared with equally common non-associated chains, HLA-associated TCR beta chains in a later analysis were more clonally expanded and had lower generation probabilities. Some IMGT-functional V segments, including TRBV6-2 and TRBV6-3, could not be told apart with the 87-base-pair reads, so those segments were excluded. Because counts were too low, fewer than 20 rarely observed V segments, including chromosome 9 orphons, were excluded from the earlier analysis of around 640 of the donors. According to the authors, the approach could potentially be generalized to other disease states and immunological phenotypes. Across donors, most TCR sequences were observed very rarely, whereas some public TCRs were present in many individuals. When HLA alleles, especially DR and DQ, strongly co-occurred, TCR associations were difficult to assign to individual alleles. A cluster of highly shared sequence variants was judged likely to be a technical artifact of the sequencing pipeline. Broadly in line with IMGT annotations, most TCR beta V segments showed up in productive rearrangements about 87% or about 30% of the time in an earlier analysis of 587 of the donors. Because HLA typing was missing for some donors at each locus, association tests included only the typed subset. Immune exposure information for the cohort was limited to CMV serostatus. In vitro tests confirmed that three of the cytomegalovirus-associated TCR beta chains recognize cytomegalovirus antigens. The study gave a list of about 170 TCR beta chains associated with cytomegalovirus. Linkage disequilibrium might explain the correlated functional status among segregating V segments, but an unknown experimental factor could not be ruled out. In a later analysis, TCR association rates were found to vary across HLA loci, with the most associated TCRs seen for DRB1 alleles and the fewest for HLA-C alleles. In a later genetic analysis, fewer N-insertions in productive TCRs were reported among donors in an Asian-associated ancestry cluster than the roughly 700-donor mean. A later analysis associated about 17,000 TCR beta sequences with specific HLA alleles at a false discovery rate of 0.05. Only TCR beta chains were sequenced in this cohort, and the absence of alpha or paired-chain data limited detectable features. According to a later analysis, most CMV-associated TCR beta chains appeared to be HLA-restricted, and the HLA associations seemed to be driven largely by CMV exposure.

Input material: PBMCs. The chain uses TRBV7-3 and TRBJ1-1; 7 bases in the junction line up with TRBD1. The source of this sequence is a woman aged 18-29 years in good health and CMV-seropositive. The CDR3 loop reads CASSPRTGNTEAFF. The DNA sequence reads TGTGCCAGCAGCCCCCGGACAGGGAACACTGAAGCTTTCTTT.